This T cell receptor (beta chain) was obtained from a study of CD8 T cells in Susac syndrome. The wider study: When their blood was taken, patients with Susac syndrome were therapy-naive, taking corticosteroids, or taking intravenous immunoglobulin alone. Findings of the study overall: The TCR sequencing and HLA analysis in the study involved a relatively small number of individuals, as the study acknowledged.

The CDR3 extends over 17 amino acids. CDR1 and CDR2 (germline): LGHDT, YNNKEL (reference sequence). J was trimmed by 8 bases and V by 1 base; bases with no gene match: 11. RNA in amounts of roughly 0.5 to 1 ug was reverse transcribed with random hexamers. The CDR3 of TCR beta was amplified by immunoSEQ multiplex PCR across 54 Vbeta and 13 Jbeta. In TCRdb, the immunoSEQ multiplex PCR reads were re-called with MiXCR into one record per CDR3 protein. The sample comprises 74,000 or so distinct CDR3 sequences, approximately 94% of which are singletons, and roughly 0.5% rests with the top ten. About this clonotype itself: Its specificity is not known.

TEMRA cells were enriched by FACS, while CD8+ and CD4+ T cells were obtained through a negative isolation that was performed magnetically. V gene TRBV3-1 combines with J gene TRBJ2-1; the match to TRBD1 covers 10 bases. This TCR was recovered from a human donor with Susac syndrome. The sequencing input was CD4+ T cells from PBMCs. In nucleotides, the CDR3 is TGTGCCAGCAGCCAAGCACTCGGACAGGGGGAGTTTTATGAGCAGTTCTTC. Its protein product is CASSQALGQGEFYEQFF.